This TCR beta chain is drawn from a study of Graves' ophthalmopathy and Graves' hyperthyroidism (dated by TCRdb to the late 2010s). About the study as a whole: Peripheral blood was collected at initial diagnosis, before any treatment. To tell Graves' ophthalmopathy apart from Graves' hyperthyroidism, and to predict which patients would progress to ophthalmopathy, the study relied on TCR beta repertoire signatures. In total, 135 blood samples were TCR-sequenced: 40 to 45 ophthalmopathy, some 75 hyperthyroidism and roughly 17 hyperthyroidism-to-ophthalmopathy patients. To explore V-J signatures distinguishing ophthalmopathy from hyperthyroidism, a discovery set of around 97 patients (about 43 ophthalmopathy, roughly 56 stable hyperthyroidism) was enrolled. For independent validation, a separate cohort was made up of around 18 hyperthyroidism patients plus 17 patients who later progressed from hyperthyroidism to ophthalmopathy. In five to seven hyperthyroidism patients, T-cell repertoires of thyroid tissue and blood were compared. Once sampling was done, hyperthyroidism patients were given methimazole at a starting dose of 30 mg daily, while ophthalmopathy patients were given high-dose intravenous methylprednisolone. For training and testing, the 100 patients in the discovery cohort were randomly divided in a 7:3 ratio. Here is what the overall study found, with its caveats: The 13-signature model separated ophthalmopathy from stable hyperthyroidism with approximately 90% sensitivity and approximately 81% specificity in cross-validation, and 80%/75% in the test set. Most expanded thyroid clonotypes with frequency above 0.001 were also detected in blood, suggesting blood repertoires may reflect the thyroid immune response. In validation, the model predicted ophthalmopathy progression with about 64% sensitivity and less than 80% specificity; around twelve predicted patients were CT-confirmed with GO in a median of 6.5 months. No statistical method was used to set the sample size in advance, and the investigators knew which group each participant was assigned to.

The CDR3 spans 16 residues, from the cysteine through the phenylalanine. CDR3 DNA only is kept here, 48 bases in frame from base 1. Trimming removed 0 bases from V and 6 bases from J; the gene matches leave 9 bases unexplained. The CDR1 and CDR2 encoded by the germline V gene are SGHTA and FQGNSA. For repertoire sequencing, TCR beta CDR3 regions were amplified from RNA transcripts. The first round of RT-PCR was done with HTBI primers and the Qiagen OneStep RT-PCR kit, and was followed by a second round of multiplex PCR, then size selection and purification. The libraries underwent paired-end sequencing with 100 bp reads on an Illumina HiSeq2000. The paper's processing steps were these. Reads were processed with SOAPnuke, discarding reads with adapters, uncalled bases, mean Phred below 15, or no exact constant-primer or identifier match. High-quality paired reads were merged with COPE v1.2.5. Each unique nucleotide sequence was defined as a clonotype, and clonotypes were aligned to IMGT TRB V, D and J references with MiTCR v1.1. Only V-J combinations with frequency above 0.0001 were analysed, covering 98% to 99.2% of repertoires. A TCR clonal expansion and chaos score per V-J combination was defined as the ratio of F50 clonal expansion to chaos observed in the TCRdist matrix. Features were reduced by Welch's t-statistics and random forest to some 13 V-J combinations, which fed a naive Bayes classifier. The similarity between thyroid and blood repertoires was quantified using the Morisita-Horn index. TCRdb ran its own pipeline on the public reads, namely fastp trimming at Q25 and MiXCR clone calling, and kept in-frame beta chains. Identical CDR3 proteins give one entry, which carries the most common genes and DNA. What appears here as the V and J calls and clone size reflects TCRdb's work, not the paper's. Present in this sample are over 150,000 distinct CDR3 sequences, 30% to 45% of which were seen just once. The ten largest account for approximately 6.3% of the sample.

The ophthalmopathy patients had moderately to severely active disease, with a Clinical Activity Score of 3 or higher, a NOSPECS grade of 4 or higher, and a disease duration of less than 3 months. Patients were excluded if they had other autoimmune diseases, uncontrolled infections, pregnancy or lactation. Diagnosis relied on clinical symptoms, serum thyroxine, TRAb, thyroid ultrasound and orbital computed tomography. Using Ficoll-Paque density gradient centrifugation, PBMCs were isolated from 9 to 10 ml of fresh peripheral blood. Total RNA was extracted with Trizol reagent and quality-checked on an Agilent 2100 Bioanalyzer. A note on this clonotype: Its specific antigen is unknown. Base-call qualities are not available, and no considerably larger clone is one nucleotide away.

The TCR sequence derives from a woman in her 40s with Graves' ophthalmopathy. Donor details come from another sample of the same person, matched by shared clones. The chain uses TRBV7-2 and TRBJ2-7; 9 central nucleotides agree with TRBD1. The specimen sequenced was peripheral blood. The nucleotide sequence is TGTGCCAGCAGCTTAGCCGTCGGACAGGGGACGAGCGAGCAGTACTTC. Protein translation: CASSLAVGQGTSEQYF.